This T cell receptor beta chain was sequenced for a study of OX40 agonist ivuxolimab in advanced cancers. Data came from immunoSEQ multiplex PCR; TCRdb stores just in-frame clones and leaves some out. The sample carries around 60,000 clones, 89% recorded once. To note about this clone: Its specificity is unknown.

Broader study findings: The antigen specificity of the peripheral T cells (those that were expanded) was not determined.

The length of the CDR3 is 14 residues. Germline CDR1 and CDR2: LGHNA and YSLEER. The trim removed 5 bases at V and 4 bases at J, leaving 7 bases unmatched. The material sequenced was CD4+ or CD8+ T cells sorted from blood, taken in a trial of the OX40 agonist ivuxolimab. The chain recombines TRBV4-3 with TRBJ2-7, with TRBD2 matching 8 bases. This receptor was obtained from an adult with an advanced solid tumor such as melanoma, head and neck, liver or kidney cancer. The CDR3 region is CASSSGLAEYEQYF. The DNA for the CDR3 is TGCGCCAGCAGCTCAGGACTAGCTGAATACGAGCAGTACTTC.